This T cell receptor (beta chain) was documented in a study of blood T cell repertoires in COVID-19. About the research overall: COVID-19 samples collected from the United States, Italy and Spain covered acute and convalescent phases. From T cells, B-cell-depleted T cells, or PBMCs came the material, which was cDNA or gDNA.

In the study's own analysis: For nucleated cells, counts were estimated from reference gene primer amplification. Profiling relied on immunoSEQ multiplex PCR, and the TCRdb table lists in-frame clones only, not all of them. The DNA gave D and trimming, while V, J and clone size come from that table. In the table there are approximately 61,000 clones, around 88% of which are singletons. Trimming removed 1 base at V and 6 bases at J, with 16 bases between. The germline V gene has CDR1 SGHAT and CDR2 FQNNGV. The CDR3 totals 16 residues. The chain couples TRBV11-2 to TRBJ1-5, with D hard to call. Sequenced material: peripheral blood. The source is a human donor in a cohort sampled during active COVID-19. The CDR3 DNA sequence: TGTGCCAGCAGCTTAGGTGACTCCGGTCGCGCTCAGCCCCAGCATTTT. Residues: CASSLGDSGRAQPQHF.